This T cell receptor (beta chain) was profiled in a study of cytomegalovirus exposure and HLA in healthy donors. Study-wide findings and caveats: Overall, around 160 TCR beta chains were annotated as cytomegalovirus-associated. Confirmation in vitro established that a few CMV-associated chains were specific for CMV antigens.

Primers: 60 Vbeta forward and 13 Jbeta reverse. Sequenced by immunoSEQ multiplex PCR; TCRdb stores in-frame clones only, minus some. Among 170,000 or so clones listed, roughly four fifths were seen once. The CDR3 contains 15 residues. Germline V CDR1 and CDR2: GTSNPN, SVGIG (reference sequence). Trimming cost V 5 bases and J 4 bases, with 21 bases left between them. In regard to this clone: What it binds is unknown.

The sequence came from a man aged 50-59 years in good health and CMV-seronegative. Sequencing was performed on PBMCs. The chain carries TRBV30 and TRBJ2-7; weak D call: TRBD1 (8 bases). Here the CDR3 reads CAWLHTGGGTYEQYF. The CDR3 nucleotides read TGTGCCTGGTTGCACACAGGGGGGGGGACGTACGAGCAGTACTTC.